The 12 T cell receptor beta chains below all came from one sample that was sequenced in a study of T cells after yellow fever vaccination. TCRdb re-derived calls from the 5' RACE reads in MiXCR, one entry per CDR3 protein. The sample yields hundreds of thousands of distinct CDR3 sequences, roughly 14% seen once. The sample consisted of PBMCs, taken on the day of the yellow fever booster vaccination. Source of these receptors: a man aged 25 to 40 who received the YFV17D yellow fever vaccine.

The table lists this clonotype with a few counts. This chain uses TRBV6-5 with TRBJ2-1; D is unresolved. Germline V gene data show CDR1 as MNHEY and CDR2 as SVGAGI. The CDR3 contains 14 residues. The ends were cut back, 0 bases at V and 9 bases at J, with 12 bases in the middle. DNA of the CDR3: TGTGCCAGCAGTTACTCGAAAGGGTACGGTGAGCAGTTCTTC. It yields the protein CASSYSKGYGEQFF.

This clonotype was observed a few times. The J gene is TRBJ2-7, the V gene TRBV27; D perhaps matches TRBD1 (5 bases). Trimming removed 6 bases from V and 4 bases from J, with 19 bases in between. The germline V gene has CDR1 MNHEY and CDR2 SMNVEV (reference sequence). The CDR3 loop spans 15 amino acids. CDR3 loop: CASSLRWGLGYEQYF. DNA of the CDR3: TGTGCCAGCAGCCTTAGGTGGGGCCTGGGGTACGAGCAGTACTTC.

The chain joins TRBV20-1 to TRBJ2-1; 7 bases align to TRBD2. Germline V CDR1 and CDR2: DFQATT, SNEGSKA (reference sequence). There are 14 residues in the CDR3. The V segment lost 2 bases and the J segment 2 bases; nucleotides outside the gene matches: 3. Written as DNA, the CDR3 is TGCAGTGCTAGAACTAGCGCCGCCTACAATGAGCAGTTCTTC. Translated: CSARTSAAYNEQFF.

This rearrangement joins TRBV4-1 to TRBJ2-1; 9 bases map to TRBD2. CDR3 length: 16 residues. After removal of 1 base from V and 7 bases from J, the junction contained 8 bases not matched to a gene. The germline V gene has CDR1 MGHRA and CDR2 YSYEKL. The CDR3 reads CASSQVAGGPGNEQFF. Here the CDR3 DNA reads TGCGCCAGCAGCCAAGTTGCGGGAGGGCCGGGGAATGAGCAGTTCTTC.

This clonotype was detected only a few times. CDR3 loop: CASSHRGYNEQFF. The CDR3 DNA reads TGTGCCAGCAGCCATCGAGGCTACAATGAGCAGTTCTTC. The gene calls are TRBV14 and TRBJ2-1; D gene unclear. Germline V CDR1 and CDR2: SGHDN, FVKESK. V dropped 3 bases and J dropped 3 bases, with 6 bases sitting between them. The CDR3 has 13 amino acids.

Only a few counts were recorded for this clonotype. The genes are TRBV20-1 and TRBJ2-2; 7 nucleotides align to TRBD1. The CDR3 has 16 residues. V gave up 1 base and J gave up 0 bases; unmatched junction bases: 5. Germline assignment: CDR1 DFQATT and CDR2 SNEGSKA (reference sequence). CDR3 in amino acids: CSARGPGQSNTGELFF. In DNA, the CDR3 is TGCAGTGCTAGAGGCCCGGGACAGTCGAACACCGGGGAGCTGTTTTTT.

The rearrangement uses TRBV19 and TRBJ2-2, with 10 bases that match TRBD2. V gave up 9 bases and J gave up 1 base; unmatched junction bases: 17. Germline-derived CDR1 and CDR2 are LNHDA and SQIVND (reference sequence). The CDR3 is made up of 19 amino acids. The CDR3 region is CASRGQGWGLALNTGELFF. The DNA of the CDR3 is TGTGCCAGCAGGGGTCAGGGGTGGGGACTAGCGTTGAACACCGGGGAGCTGTTTTTT.

The chain joins TRBV6-2 or TRBV6-3 to TRBJ1-5, with 8 bases fitting TRBD1. Germline values: CDR1 MNHEY, CDR2 SVGEGT. The ends lost 0 bases at V and 7 bases at J; junction bases unmatched: 5. The CDR3 has 15 amino acids. CDR3 DNA sequence: TGTGCCAGCAGTTACTCGCAGGGGGCAGGCCAGCCCCAGCATTTT. Residues: CASSYSQGAGQPQHF.

There are a few counts of this clonotype. The rearrangement uses TRBV12-3 or TRBV12-4 and TRBJ2-5; the match to TRBD1 covers 7 bases. The CDR3 has 13 amino acids. J lost 5 bases, V lost 6 bases, and 6 bases had no gene match. CDR3 DNA: TGTGCCAGCAGGATAGGGGGCTTGGAGACCCAGTACTTC. Translating gives CASRIGGLETQYF.

The rearrangement joins TRBV10-3 to TRBJ2-7; the match to TRBD1 covers 10 bases. CDR3 size: 15 residues. V was clipped by 6 bases and J by 4 bases; unmatched bases: 9. Germline lookup yields CDR1 ENHRY and CDR2 SYGVKD. The CDR3 sequence: CAIRGSTGGWYEQYF. As DNA, the CDR3 is TGTGCCATCAGGGGATCGACAGGGGGCTGGTACGAGCAGTACTTC.

This clonotype has only a few counts. This sequence joins TRBV5-6 and TRBJ2-1; D unresolved. V was shortened by 1 base and J by 4 bases, with 12 bases between the two germline ends. Germline loops: CDR1 SGHDT, CDR2 YYEEEE. This CDR3 is built from 15 residues. CDR3 protein: CASSLFQPQYNEQFF. The CDR3 coding sequence is TGTGCCAGCAGCTTGTTCCAGCCTCAGTACAATGAGCAGTTCTTC.

The chain employs TRBV6-1 and TRBJ2-3; D might be TRBD2 (5 bases). The germline V and J ends were trimmed by 6 bases and 6 bases, with 25 bases remaining between them. This CDR3 has 17 residues. From germline, CDR1 is MNHNS and CDR2 SASEGT. This CDR3 reads CASRTFLGTDTGDTQYF. The CDR3 DNA follows: TGTGCCAGCAGAACCTTTCTAGGCACAGATACGGGGGATACGCAGTATTTT.